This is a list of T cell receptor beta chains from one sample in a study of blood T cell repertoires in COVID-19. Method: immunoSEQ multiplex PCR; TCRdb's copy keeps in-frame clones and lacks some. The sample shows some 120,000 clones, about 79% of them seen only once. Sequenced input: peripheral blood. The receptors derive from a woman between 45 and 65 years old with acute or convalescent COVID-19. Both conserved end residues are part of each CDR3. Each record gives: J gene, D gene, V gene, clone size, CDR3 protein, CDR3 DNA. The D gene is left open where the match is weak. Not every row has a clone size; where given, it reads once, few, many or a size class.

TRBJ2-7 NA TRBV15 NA CATRGTGDEQYF TGTGCCACCAGAGGCACCGGGGACGAGCAGTACTTC
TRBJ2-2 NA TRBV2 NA CASTLRAGELFF TGTGCCAGCACCCTTCGCGCCGGGGAGCTGTTTTTT
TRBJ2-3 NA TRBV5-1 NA CASSSGLGDTQYF TGCGCCAGCAGCTCGGGACTGGGGGATACGCAGTATTTT
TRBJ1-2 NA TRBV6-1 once CASSEAPGHANYGYTF TGTGCCAGCAGTGAAGCCCCAGGGCATGCTAACTATGGCTACACCTTC
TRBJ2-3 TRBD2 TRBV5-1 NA CASSPPLAGGTDTQYF TGCGCCAGCAGCCCACCACTAGCGGGGGGAACAGATACGCAGTATTTT
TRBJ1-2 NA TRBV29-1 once CSVEDFGGNYGYTF TGCAGCGTTGAAGATTTCGGTGGTAACTATGGCTACACCTTC
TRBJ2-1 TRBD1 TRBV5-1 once CASSLFDRGGNNEQFF TGCGCCAGCAGCTTATTCGACAGGGGTGGCAACAATGAGCAGTTCTTC
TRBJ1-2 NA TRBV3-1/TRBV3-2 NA CASSQDWGGNYGYTF TGTGCCAGCAGCCAAGATTGGGGAGGCAACTATGGCTACACCTTC
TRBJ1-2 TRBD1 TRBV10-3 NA CAIRLTGQAYGYTF TGTGCCATCAGGCTGACTGGACAGGCGTATGGCTACACCTTC
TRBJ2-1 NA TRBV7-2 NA CASTRGGYYNEQFF TGTGCCAGCACACGAGGGGGTTACTACAATGAGCAGTTCTTC
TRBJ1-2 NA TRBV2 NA CASTRWGDGYTF TGTGCCAGCACCCGATGGGGGGATGGCTACACCTTC
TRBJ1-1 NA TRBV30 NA CAWSVRGGAEAFF TGTGCCTGGAGTGTACGGGGAGGGGCTGAAGCTTTCTTT
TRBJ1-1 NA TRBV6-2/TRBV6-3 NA CASSYVVNTEAFF TGTGCCAGCAGTTACGTAGTGAACACTGAAGCTTTCTTT
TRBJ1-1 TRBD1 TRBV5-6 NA CASSLVLWDRGDGTEAFF TGTGCCAGCAGCTTGGTATTATGGGACAGGGGAGACGGCACTGAAGCTTTCTTT
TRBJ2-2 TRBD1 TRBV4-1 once CASSQEGTGTGELFF TGCGCCAGCAGCCAAGAAGGGACAGGGACCGGGGAGCTGTTTTTT
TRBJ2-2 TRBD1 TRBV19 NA CASRDRRGDTGELFF TGTGCCAGTAGGGACAGGAGAGGGGACACCGGGGAGCTGTTTTTT
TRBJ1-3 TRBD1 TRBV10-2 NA CATLLTGTGNTIYF TGCGCCACCCTACTGACAGGGACTGGAAACACCATATATTTT
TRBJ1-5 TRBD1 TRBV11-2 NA CASSVDRGGNQPQHF TGTGCCAGCAGCGTAGACAGGGGTGGAAATCAGCCCCAGCATTTT
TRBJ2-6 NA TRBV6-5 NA CASSVHLSGANVLTF TGTGCCAGCAGCGTACACCTCTCTGGGGCCAACGTCCTGACTTTC
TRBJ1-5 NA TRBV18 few CASSPTRNQPQHF TGTGCCAGCTCACCCACGAGAAATCAGCCCCAGCATTTT
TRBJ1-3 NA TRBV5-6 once CASSRRGYGNTIYF TGTGCCAGCAGCCGTCGGGGGTATGGAAACACCATATATTTT
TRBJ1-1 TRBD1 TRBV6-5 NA CASIADRGHTEAFF TGTGCCAGCATCGCGGACAGGGGGCACACTGAAGCTTTCTTT
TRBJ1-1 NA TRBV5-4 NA CASSRRDSRVYEAFF TGTGCCAGCAGCCGTAGAGATTCCCGGGTTTATGAAGCTTTCTTT
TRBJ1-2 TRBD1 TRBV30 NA CAWGDRDYGYTF TGTGCCTGGGGAGACAGGGACTATGGCTACACCTTC
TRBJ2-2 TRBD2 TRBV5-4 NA CASSRSGTSAFGELFF TGTGCCAGCAGCCGCTCCGGGACTAGCGCTTTCGGGGAGCTGTTTTTT
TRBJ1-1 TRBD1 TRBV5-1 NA CASRNTPGGTEAFF TGCGCCAGCAGAAATACACCAGGGGGCACTGAAGCTTTCTTT
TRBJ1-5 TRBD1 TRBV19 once CASSIAGQLNQPQHF TGTGCCAGTAGTATCGCGGGACAGCTCAATCAGCCCCAGCATTTT
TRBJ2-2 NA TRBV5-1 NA CASSLEGGANTGELFF TGCGCCAGCAGCTTGGAAGGGGGAGCGAACACCGGGGAGCTGTTTTTT
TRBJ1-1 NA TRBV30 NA CAWSTGTQNEKAFF TGTGCCTGGAGTACCGGGACACAGAATGAAAAAGCTTTCTTT
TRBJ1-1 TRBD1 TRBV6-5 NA CASRRDRVLTEAFF TGTGCCAGCAGACGCGACAGGGTTTTGACTGAAGCTTTCTTT
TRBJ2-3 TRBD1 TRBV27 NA CASSSTTHTFFSGGVMQYF TGTGCCAGCAGTTCCACAACGCATACATTTTTCTCAGGGGGAGTTATGCAGTATTTT
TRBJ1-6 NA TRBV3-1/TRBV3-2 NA CASSQDRGYNSPLHF TGTGCCAGCAGCCAAGACAGGGGATATAATTCACCCCTCCACTTT
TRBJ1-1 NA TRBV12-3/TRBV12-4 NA CASSLSGFGEAFF TGTGCCAGCAGTTTGTCAGGGTTCGGTGAAGCTTTCTTT
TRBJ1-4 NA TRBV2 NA CASSVNRVREKLFF TGTGCCAGCAGTGTTAACAGGGTGCGTGAAAAACTGTTTTTT
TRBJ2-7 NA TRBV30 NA CAWTPGGGEQYF TGTGCCTGGACGCCCGGAGGAGGCGAGCAGTACTTC
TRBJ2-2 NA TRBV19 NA CASSIETGRTGELFF TGTGCCAGTAGTATAGAGACAGGGAGGACCGGGGAGCTGTTTTTT
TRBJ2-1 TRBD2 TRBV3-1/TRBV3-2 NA CASSQVSTRGGYNEQFF TGTGCCAGCAGCCAAGTTTCCACGCGGGGGGGATACAATGAGCAGTTCTTC
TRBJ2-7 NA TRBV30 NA CAWSETGGLYEQYF TGTGCCTGGAGTGAGACCGGCGGGCTATACGAGCAGTACTTC
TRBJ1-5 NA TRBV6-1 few CASSETRRNQPQHF TGTGCCAGCAGTGAAACCAGGAGGAATCAGCCCCAGCATTTT
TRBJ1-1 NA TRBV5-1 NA CASSPGGGANTEAFF TGCGCCAGCAGCCCAGGAGGGGGGGCGAACACTGAAGCTTTCTTT
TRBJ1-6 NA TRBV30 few CAWSVGEGSPLHF TGTGCCTGGAGTGTAGGGGAAGGTTCACCCCTCCACTTT
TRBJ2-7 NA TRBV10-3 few CATGHSYEQYF TGTGCCACCGGACACTCCTACGAGCAGTACTTC
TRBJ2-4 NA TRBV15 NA CATSRKIQSAKNIQYF TGTGCCACCAGCAGGAAGATTCAGTCAGCCAAAAACATTCAGTACTTC
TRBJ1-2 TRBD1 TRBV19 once CASSPKPGQGGYGYTF TGTGCCAGTAGTCCAAAACCCGGACAGGGTGGCTATGGCTACACCTTC
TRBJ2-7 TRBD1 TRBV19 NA CASSSGTGGRDEQYF TGTGCCAGTAGTAGCGGGACAGGGGGAAGGGACGAGCAGTACTTC
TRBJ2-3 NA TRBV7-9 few CASSLGAAGGLGTDTQYF TGTGCCAGCAGCTTAGGGGCAGCAGGGGGGCTTGGCACAGATACGCAGTATTTT
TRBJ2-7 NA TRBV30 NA CAWAVGYEQYF TGTGCCTGGGCGGTTGGGTACGAGCAGTACTTC
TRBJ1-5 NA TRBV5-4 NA CASSLRQMGSNQPQHF TGTGCCAGCAGCTTGCGACAGATGGGGAGCAATCAGCCCCAGCATTTT
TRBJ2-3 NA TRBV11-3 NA CASSLEGGQVSTDTQYF TGTGCCAGCAGCTTAGAGGGGGGGCAGGTTAGCACAGATACGCAGTATTTT
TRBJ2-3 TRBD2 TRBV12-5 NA CASVPGLAVSDTQYF TGTGCTAGTGTTCCGGGACTAGCTGTGTCGGATACGCAGTATTTT
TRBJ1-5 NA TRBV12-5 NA CASGLIPSGIYSNQPQHF TGTGCTAGTGGTTTGATACCCAGTGGCATTTATAGCAATCAGCCCCAGCATTTT
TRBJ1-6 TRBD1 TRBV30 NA CAWSVGQGAKSPLHF TGTGCCTGGAGTGTTGGACAGGGGGCGAAATCACCCCTCCACTTT
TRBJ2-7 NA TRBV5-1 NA CASSLVQGLSYEQYF TGCGCCAGCAGCTTGGTGCAGGGCCTCTCCTACGAGCAGTACTTC
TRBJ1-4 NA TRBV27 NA CATQPWGEEKLFF TGTGCCACCCAGCCCTGGGGGGAGGAAAAACTGTTTTTT
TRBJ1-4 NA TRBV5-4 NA CASSLDPGSGEKLFF TGTGCCAGCAGCTTGGACCCGGGGTCGGGTGAAAAACTGTTTTTT